The clone carrying this T cell receptor beta chain has more than one count but fewer than ten. The antigen remains undetermined. V dropped 4 bases and J dropped 3; count of bases not matched to a gene: 15. The CDR3 runs 18 residues. Germline V gene data show CDR1 as DFQATT and CDR2 as SNEGSKA (reference sequence). In TCRdb, the PCR reads were re-called with MiXCR into one record per CDR3 protein. The repertoire holds under 600,000 distinct CDR3 sequences, less than 30% seen once, with under 0.8% in the top ten. This specimen comes from a study of molecular identifiers for immune sequencing clone quantification. Whole-study context: The replicates split RNA from roughly 18,000 or 92,000 naive CD8 cells five ways and sequenced four.

Points from the study as a whole: Detection of one spiked Jurkat cell's TCR RNA reportedly worked in 750,000 to 1,000,000 naive cells.

J is TRBJ2-7 and V is TRBV20-1; 13 bases map to TRBD2. The source of this sequence is a human donor in good health. Some libraries in this study had Jurkat cell RNA spiked in. The sample consisted of naive CD8+ T cells from blood, with Jurkat cell RNA spiked in. Documented subset: FACS-sorted CD8+CD4-CCR7+CD45RA+ naive T cells. Written as DNA, the CDR3 is TGCAGTGCTATTATCCCGGAACTAGCGGGAGGGACAAGCTACGAGCAGTACTTC. It yields the protein CSAIIPELAGGTSYEQYF.